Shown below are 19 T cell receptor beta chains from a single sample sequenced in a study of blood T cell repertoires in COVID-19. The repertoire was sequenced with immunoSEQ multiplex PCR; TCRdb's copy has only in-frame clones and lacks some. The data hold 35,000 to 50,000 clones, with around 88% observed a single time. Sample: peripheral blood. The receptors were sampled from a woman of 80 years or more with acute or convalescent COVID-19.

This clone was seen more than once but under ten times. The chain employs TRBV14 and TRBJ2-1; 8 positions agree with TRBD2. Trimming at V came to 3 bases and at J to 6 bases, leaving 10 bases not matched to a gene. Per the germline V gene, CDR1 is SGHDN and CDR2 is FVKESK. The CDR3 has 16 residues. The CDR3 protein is CASSHVGRGAANEQFF. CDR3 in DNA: TGTGCCAGCAGCCATGTAGGGCGGGGGGCGGCCAATGAGCAGTTCTTC.

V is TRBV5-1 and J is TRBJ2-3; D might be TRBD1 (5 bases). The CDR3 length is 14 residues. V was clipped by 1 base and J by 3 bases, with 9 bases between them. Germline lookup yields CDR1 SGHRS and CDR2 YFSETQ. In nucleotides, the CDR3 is TGCGCCAGCAGCTTGTTTCAGGGAACAGATACGCAGTATTTT. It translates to CASSLFQGTDTQYF.

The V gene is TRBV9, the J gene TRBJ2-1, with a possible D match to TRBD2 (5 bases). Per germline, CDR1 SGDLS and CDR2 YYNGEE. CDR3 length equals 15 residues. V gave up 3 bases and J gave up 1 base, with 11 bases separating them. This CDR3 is CASSETRGSYNEQFF. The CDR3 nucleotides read TGTGCCAGCAGCGAAACTAGAGGATCCTACAATGAGCAGTTCTTC.

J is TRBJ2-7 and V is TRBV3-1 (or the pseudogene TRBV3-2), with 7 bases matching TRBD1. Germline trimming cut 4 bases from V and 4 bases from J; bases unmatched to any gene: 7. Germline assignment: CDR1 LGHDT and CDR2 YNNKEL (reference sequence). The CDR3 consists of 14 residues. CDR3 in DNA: TGTGCCAGCAGCCCCGATTCGACAGGGTACGAGCAGTACTTC. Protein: CASSPDSTGYEQYF.

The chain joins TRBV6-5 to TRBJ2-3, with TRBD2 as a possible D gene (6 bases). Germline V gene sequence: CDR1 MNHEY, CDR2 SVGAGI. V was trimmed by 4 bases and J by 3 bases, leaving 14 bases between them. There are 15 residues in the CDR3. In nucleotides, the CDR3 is TGTGCCAGCAGTTTCACTCGGGAGAAGACAGATACGCAGTATTTT. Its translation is CASSFTREKTDTQYF.

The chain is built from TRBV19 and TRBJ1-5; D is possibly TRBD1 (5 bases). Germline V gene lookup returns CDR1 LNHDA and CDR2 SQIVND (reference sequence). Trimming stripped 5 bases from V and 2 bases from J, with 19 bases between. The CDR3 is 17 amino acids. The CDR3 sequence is CASSVGRASAGNQPQHF. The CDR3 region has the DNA TGTGCCAGTAGTGTGGGCAGGGCCTCGGCAGGCAATCAGCCCCAGCATTTT.

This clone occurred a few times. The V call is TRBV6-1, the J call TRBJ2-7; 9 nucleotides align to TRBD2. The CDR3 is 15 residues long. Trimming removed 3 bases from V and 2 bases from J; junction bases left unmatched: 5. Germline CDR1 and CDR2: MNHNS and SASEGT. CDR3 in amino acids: CASSDSSGGPYEQYF. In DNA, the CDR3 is TGTGCCAGCAGTGATTCCAGCGGGGGGCCCTACGAGCAGTACTTC.

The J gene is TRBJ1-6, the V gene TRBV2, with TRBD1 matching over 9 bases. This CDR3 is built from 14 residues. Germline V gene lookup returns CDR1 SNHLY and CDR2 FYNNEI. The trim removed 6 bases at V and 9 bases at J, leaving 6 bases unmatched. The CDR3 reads CASRLGQGSSPLHF. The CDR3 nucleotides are TGTGCCAGCAGACTCGGACAGGGGAGTTCACCCCTCCACTTT.

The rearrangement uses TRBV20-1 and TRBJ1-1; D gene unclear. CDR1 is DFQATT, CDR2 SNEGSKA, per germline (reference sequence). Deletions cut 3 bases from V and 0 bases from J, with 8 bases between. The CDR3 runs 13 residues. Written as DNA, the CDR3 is TGCAGTGCTAGTAACAGTATGAACACTGAAGCTTTCTTT. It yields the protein CSASNSMNTEAFF.

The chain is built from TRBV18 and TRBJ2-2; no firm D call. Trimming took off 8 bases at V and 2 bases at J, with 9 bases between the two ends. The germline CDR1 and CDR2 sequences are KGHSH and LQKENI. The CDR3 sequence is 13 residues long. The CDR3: CASANSNTGELFF. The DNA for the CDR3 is TGTGCCAGCGCGAACTCCAACACCGGGGAGCTGTTTTTT.

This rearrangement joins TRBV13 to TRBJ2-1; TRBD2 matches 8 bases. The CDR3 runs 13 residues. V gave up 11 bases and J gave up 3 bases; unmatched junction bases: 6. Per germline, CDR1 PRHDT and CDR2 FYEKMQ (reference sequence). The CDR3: CAGGGGRYNEQFF. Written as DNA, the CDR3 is TGTGCCGGAGGCGGGGGGCGCTACAATGAGCAGTTCTTC.

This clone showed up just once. CDR3 protein: CASSLKTRLGQRGSYEQYF. CDR3 coding DNA: TGTGCCAGCAGTCTAAAGACCCGACTTGGACAGAGGGGTTCCTACGAGCAGTACTTC. This chain joins TRBV2 and TRBJ2-7, with a possible D match to TRBD1 (6 bases). Trimming stripped 5 bases from V and 1 base from J, with 27 bases between. From germline, CDR1 is SNHLY and CDR2 FYNNEI. CDR3 length: 19 residues.

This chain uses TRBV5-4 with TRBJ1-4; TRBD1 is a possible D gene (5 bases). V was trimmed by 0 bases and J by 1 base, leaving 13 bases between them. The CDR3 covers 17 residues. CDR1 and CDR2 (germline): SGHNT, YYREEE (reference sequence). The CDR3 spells CASSLDGGSRTNEKLFF. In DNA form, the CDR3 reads TGTGCCAGCAGCTTGGATGGGGGGTCGCGAACTAATGAAAAACTGTTTTTT.

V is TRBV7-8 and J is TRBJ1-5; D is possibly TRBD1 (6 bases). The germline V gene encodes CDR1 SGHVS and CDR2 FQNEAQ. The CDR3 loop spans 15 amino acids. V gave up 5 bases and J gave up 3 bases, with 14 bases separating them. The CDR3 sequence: CASSQEGVYNQPQHF. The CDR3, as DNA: TGTGCCAGCAGCCAAGAGGGGGTTTACAATCAGCCCCAGCATTTT.

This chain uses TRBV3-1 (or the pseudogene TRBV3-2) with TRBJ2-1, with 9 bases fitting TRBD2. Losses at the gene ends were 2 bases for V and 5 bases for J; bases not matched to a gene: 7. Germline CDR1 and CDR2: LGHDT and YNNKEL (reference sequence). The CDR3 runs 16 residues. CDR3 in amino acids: CASSQRGGANDNEQFF. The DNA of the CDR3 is TGTGCCAGCAGCCAACGCGGGGGGGCGAACGACAATGAGCAGTTCTTC.

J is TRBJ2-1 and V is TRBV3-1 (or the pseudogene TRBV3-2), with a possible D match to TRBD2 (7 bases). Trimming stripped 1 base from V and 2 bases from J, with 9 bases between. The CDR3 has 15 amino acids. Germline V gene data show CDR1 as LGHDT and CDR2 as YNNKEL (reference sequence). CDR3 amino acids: CASSQGGGPYNEQFF. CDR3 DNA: TGTGCCAGCAGCCAAGGGGGGGGGCCCTACAATGAGCAGTTCTTC.

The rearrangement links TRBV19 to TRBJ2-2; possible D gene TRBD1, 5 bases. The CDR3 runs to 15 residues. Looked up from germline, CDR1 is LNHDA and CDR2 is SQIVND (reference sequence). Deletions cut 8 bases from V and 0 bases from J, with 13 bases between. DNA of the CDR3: TGTGCCAGTTTGATGGACACCGCGAACACCGGGGAGCTGTTTTTT. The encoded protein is CASLMDTANTGELFF.

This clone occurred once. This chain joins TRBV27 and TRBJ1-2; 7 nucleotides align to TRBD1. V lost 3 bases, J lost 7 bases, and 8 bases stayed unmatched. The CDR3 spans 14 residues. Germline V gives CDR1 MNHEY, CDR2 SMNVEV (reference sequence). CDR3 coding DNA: TGTGCCAGCAGTTTCCTACAGGGGCAGGGTGGCTACACCTTC. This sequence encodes CASSFLQGQGGYTF.

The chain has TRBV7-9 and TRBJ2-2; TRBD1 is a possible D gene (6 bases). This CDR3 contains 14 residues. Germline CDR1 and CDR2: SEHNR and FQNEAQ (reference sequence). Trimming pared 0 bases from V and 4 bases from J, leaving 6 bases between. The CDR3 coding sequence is TGTGCCAGCAGCTTAGCAGGGGGCACCGGGGAGCTGTTTTTT. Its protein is CASSLAGGTGELFF.